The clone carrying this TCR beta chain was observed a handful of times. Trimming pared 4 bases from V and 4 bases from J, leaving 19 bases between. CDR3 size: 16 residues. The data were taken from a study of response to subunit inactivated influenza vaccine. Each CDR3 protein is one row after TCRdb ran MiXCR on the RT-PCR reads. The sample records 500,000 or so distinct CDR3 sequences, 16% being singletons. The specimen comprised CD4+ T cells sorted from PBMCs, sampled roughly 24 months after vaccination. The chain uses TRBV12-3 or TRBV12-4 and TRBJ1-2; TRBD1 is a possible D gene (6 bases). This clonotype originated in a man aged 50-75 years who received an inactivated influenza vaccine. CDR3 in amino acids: CASSYSLRGLSYGYTF. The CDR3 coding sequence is TGTGCCAGCAGTTATTCCCTCAGGGGCCTTAGCTATGGCTACACCTTC.